Listed below are T cell receptor beta chains from one sample, sequenced in a study of cytomegalovirus exposure and HLA in healthy donors. Measured with immunoSEQ multiplex PCR; TCRdb has only the in-frame clones, and not every one. The profile shows more than 60,000 clones, around four fifths of them singletons. Source material: PBMCs. The receptor source for this set is a woman between 25 and 40 years old in good health and CMV-seronegative. CDR3s include the opening cysteine and the closing phenylalanine or tryptophan. D genes are given only for firm matches. Clone size is not always given. Where it is, it says once, few, many or a class for expanded clones.

clone size: NA; V gene: TRBV5-6; D gene: TRBD2; J gene: TRBJ2-1; CDR3 DNA: TGTGCCAGCAGCGAGGGACTACCCAACAATGAGCAGTTCTTC; CDR3 protein: CASSEGLPNNEQFF
clone size: NA; V gene: TRBV7-3; D gene: TRBD1; J gene: TRBJ1-1; CDR3 DNA: TGTGCCAGCAGCACTCTGGAGGGGGCGGGAGCTTTCTTT; CDR3 protein: CASSTLEGAGAFF
clone size: NA; V gene: TRBV28; D gene: TRBD1; J gene: TRBJ1-4; CDR3 DNA: TGTGCCAGCAGTTTATTCCGGACAGGTGAAAAACTGTTTTTT; CDR3 protein: CASSLFRTGEKLFF
clone size: NA; V gene: TRBV27; D gene: NA; J gene: TRBJ1-6; CDR3 DNA: TGTGCCAGCAGTTTTCGGGGAGACAATTCACCCCTCCACTTT; CDR3 protein: CASSFRGDNSPLHF
clone size: NA; V gene: TRBV28; D gene: TRBD1; J gene: TRBJ1-5; CDR3 DNA: TGTGCCAGCAGCCATTCTACAGGGGGGACAAGCAATCAGCCCCAGCATTTT; CDR3 protein: CASSHSTGGTSNQPQHF
clone size: NA; V gene: TRBV4-1; D gene: TRBD1; J gene: TRBJ1-5; CDR3 DNA: TGCGCCAGCAGCCAAGGGCAGGGGGGAAATCAGCCCCAGCATTTT; CDR3 protein: CASSQGQGGNQPQHF
clone size: NA; V gene: TRBV4-1; D gene: NA; J gene: TRBJ2-1; CDR3 DNA: TGCGCCAGCAGCCAAGATGGTTACAGGGCGAATGAGCAGTTCTTC; CDR3 protein: CASSQDGYRANEQFF
clone size: NA; V gene: TRBV27; D gene: NA; J gene: TRBJ2-5; CDR3 DNA: TGTGCCAGCAGTTTTAGTCCGGGGAAGACCCAGTACTTC; CDR3 protein: CASSFSPGKTQYF
clone size: NA; V gene: TRBV29-1; D gene: NA; J gene: TRBJ2-3; CDR3 DNA: TGCAGCGTTGAAGATCCCCATGATGAGCTCTCCACAGATACGCAGTATTTT; CDR3 protein: CSVEDPHDELSTDTQYF
clone size: NA; V gene: TRBV7-8; D gene: TRBD1; J gene: TRBJ1-1; CDR3 DNA: TGTGCCAGCAGCTCCCGCCAGGGACAGCAGAACACTGAAGCTTTCTTT; CDR3 protein: CASSSRQGQQNTEAFF
clone size: NA; V gene: TRBV29-1; D gene: NA; J gene: TRBJ1-4; CDR3 DNA: TGCAGCGTTGACGGGACGGGAGGTGGTTCGGGTCTGTTTTTT; CDR3 protein: CSVDGTGGGSGLFF
clone size: once; V gene: TRBV6-1; D gene: TRBD1; J gene: TRBJ1-2; CDR3 DNA: TGTGCCAGCAGGACAGACAGGGTTATCTACTTC; CDR3 protein: CASRTDRVIYF
clone size: NA; V gene: TRBV6-1; D gene: TRBD1; J gene: TRBJ2-7; CDR3 DNA: TGTGCCAGCAGTGAATCGCAGGGGGCTTACGAGCAGTACTTC; CDR3 protein: CASSESQGAYEQYF
clone size: NA; V gene: TRBV5-1; D gene: TRBD1; J gene: TRBJ2-7; CDR3 DNA: TGCGCCAGCAGCTTGGCCGGGGACAGGGAGTACGAGCAGTACTTC; CDR3 protein: CASSLAGDREYEQYF
clone size: NA; V gene: TRBV4-2; D gene: NA; J gene: TRBJ2-1; CDR3 DNA: TGTGCCAGCAGCCAAGAGCGTGATGAGCAGTTCTTC; CDR3 protein: CASSQERDEQFF
clone size: NA; V gene: TRBV10-3; D gene: TRBD2; J gene: TRBJ2-1; CDR3 DNA: TGTGCCACCTTCTACCGGGAGGGGTACAATGAGCAGTTCTTC; CDR3 protein: CATFYREGYNEQFF
clone size: few; V gene: TRBV5-5; D gene: NA; J gene: TRBJ2-5; CDR3 DNA: TGTGCCAGCACCCGGACAGTTGGAAAAGAGACCCAGTACTTC; CDR3 protein: CASTRTVGKETQYF
clone size: NA; V gene: TRBV2; D gene: NA; J gene: TRBJ2-1; CDR3 DNA: TGTGCCAGCAGCCACAACGCCTTCTCCTACAATGAGCAGTTCTTC; CDR3 protein: CASSHNAFSYNEQFF
clone size: NA; V gene: TRBV4-3; D gene: TRBD1; J gene: TRBJ2-3; CDR3 DNA: TGCGCCAGCAGCCAGGACCGGGACAGAAGCACAGATACGCAGTATTTT; CDR3 protein: CASSQDRDRSTDTQYF
clone size: NA; V gene: TRBV13; D gene: TRBD2; J gene: TRBJ2-1; CDR3 DNA: TGTGCCAGCAGCCCGGGACTAGCGGTCTACAATGAGCAGTTCTTC; CDR3 protein: CASSPGLAVYNEQFF
clone size: NA; V gene: TRBV30; D gene: NA; J gene: TRBJ1-5; CDR3 DNA: TGTGCCTGGAGTCTGGGGCTCAGCAATCAGCCCCAGCATTTT; CDR3 protein: CAWSLGLSNQPQHF
clone size: NA; V gene: TRBV11-2; D gene: NA; J gene: TRBJ2-3; CDR3 DNA: TGTGCCAGCAGCTTTGAGCGTTCAGATACGCAGTATTTT; CDR3 protein: CASSFERSDTQYF
clone size: NA; V gene: TRBV27; D gene: NA; J gene: TRBJ2-7; CDR3 DNA: TGTGCCAGCAAACAACTAGCTACCGACGAGCAGTACTTC; CDR3 protein: CASKQLATDEQYF
clone size: NA; V gene: TRBV7-9; D gene: NA; J gene: TRBJ2-1; CDR3 DNA: TGTGCCAGCAGCTCCGGGAGCCTGAATGAGCAGTTCTTC; CDR3 protein: CASSSGSLNEQFF
clone size: few; V gene: TRBV30; D gene: TRBD1; J gene: TRBJ1-6; CDR3 DNA: TGTGCCTGGAGGGTCCCCGGGACAGGCCCAAATTCACCCCTCCACTTT; CDR3 protein: CAWRVPGTGPNSPLHF
clone size: once; V gene: TRBV9; D gene: NA; J gene: TRBJ1-1; CDR3 DNA: TGTGCCAGCAGCTCGGGACAAGGGAATGAAGCTTTCTTT; CDR3 protein: CASSSGQGNEAFF
clone size: once; V gene: TRBV6-1; D gene: NA; J gene: TRBJ1-2; CDR3 DNA: TGTGCCAGCAGTGAAGCTAGCTATGGCTACACCTTC; CDR3 protein: CASSEASYGYTF
clone size: NA; V gene: TRBV30; D gene: NA; J gene: TRBJ1-1; CDR3 DNA: TGTGCCTGGAGTGTACACGGAGGCACTGAAGCTTTCTTT; CDR3 protein: CAWSVHGGTEAFF
clone size: few; V gene: TRBV28; D gene: TRBD1; J gene: TRBJ2-1; CDR3 DNA: TGTGCCAGCAGTTCTACAGGGGGCAGCCGTAAGTTCTTC; CDR3 protein: CASSSTGGSRKFF
clone size: few; V gene: TRBV2; D gene: NA; J gene: TRBJ2-2; CDR3 DNA: TGTGCCAGCAGGCGTCTACTAACCGGGGAGCTGTTTTTT; CDR3 protein: CASRRLLTGELFF
clone size: once; V gene: TRBV5-1; D gene: NA; J gene: TRBJ2-3; CDR3 DNA: TGCGCCAGCAGCACGGGACAACCCACAGATACGCAGTATTTT; CDR3 protein: CASSTGQPTDTQYF
clone size: NA; V gene: TRBV9; D gene: TRBD1; J gene: TRBJ2-7; CDR3 DNA: TGTGCCAGCAGCTCGGGACAGGCGAGCTCCTACGAGCAGTACTTC; CDR3 protein: CASSSGQASSYEQYF
clone size: NA; V gene: TRBV7-2; D gene: TRBD1; J gene: TRBJ1-2; CDR3 DNA: TGTGCCAGCAGCTTAGATGGGACAGGGGTCTACCGCTATGGCTACACCTTC; CDR3 protein: CASSLDGTGVYRYGYTF
clone size: NA; V gene: TRBV1; D gene: NA; J gene: TRBJ2-7; CDR3 DNA: TGCACCAGCAGCCGCGAAGGACTAGCGGGGGGTCCCTACTCCTACGAGCAGTACTTC; CDR3 protein: CTSSREGLAGGPYSYEQYF
clone size: NA; V gene: TRBV7-9; D gene: NA; J gene: TRBJ1-2; CDR3 DNA: TGTGCCAGCAGCCGGCGCTCCCCGGCGGTCTATGGCTACACCTTC; CDR3 protein: CASSRRSPAVYGYTF
clone size: NA; V gene: TRBV15; D gene: NA; J gene: TRBJ2-3; CDR3 DNA: TGTGCCACCAGCAGGGGGCGTACAGATACGCAGTATTTT; CDR3 protein: CATSRGRTDTQYF
clone size: few; V gene: TRBV6-4; D gene: NA; J gene: TRBJ2-3; CDR3 DNA: TGTGCCAGCAGTGACGGGGGGGCGCCTTCGGATACGCAGTATTTT; CDR3 protein: CASSDGGAPSDTQYF
clone size: NA; V gene: TRBV30; D gene: NA; J gene: TRBJ1-1; CDR3 DNA: TGTGCCTGGAGTGTAGGGACTCCTGAAGCTTTCTTT; CDR3 protein: CAWSVGTPEAFF
clone size: NA; V gene: TRBV9; D gene: TRBD2; J gene: TRBJ2-1; CDR3 DNA: TGTGCCAGCAGCGTAAGCGGGGGCACCTACAATGAGCAGTTCTTC; CDR3 protein: CASSVSGGTYNEQFF
clone size: NA; V gene: TRBV4-1; D gene: NA; J gene: TRBJ1-4; CDR3 DNA: TGCGCCAGCAGCCAGGGGATTCTTCGGGAGATGCATGAAAAACTGTTTTTT; CDR3 protein: CASSQGILREMHEKLFF
clone size: NA; V gene: TRBV2; D gene: TRBD2; J gene: TRBJ2-1; CDR3 DNA: TGTGCCAGCAGGAGACTTACTAGCGGGGAGTACAATGAGCAGTTCTTC; CDR3 protein: CASRRLTSGEYNEQFF
clone size: NA; V gene: TRBV29-1; D gene: NA; J gene: TRBJ2-5; CDR3 DNA: TGCAGCGTTGTTGTCCGGGGAGTAGGAGAGACCCAGTACTTC; CDR3 protein: CSVVVRGVGETQYF
clone size: NA; V gene: TRBV5-4; D gene: TRBD1; J gene: TRBJ1-3; CDR3 DNA: TGTGCCAGCAGCTTAGCCCAGGGGGCGAGGAACACCATATATTTT; CDR3 protein: CASSLAQGARNTIYF
clone size: NA; V gene: TRBV29-1; D gene: NA; J gene: TRBJ2-2; CDR3 DNA: TGCAGCGTTGAAGATCCGGGACACCCCCGGCGGGAGCTGTTTTTT; CDR3 protein: CSVEDPGHPRRELFF
clone size: NA; V gene: TRBV4-2; D gene: TRBD2; J gene: TRBJ2-5; CDR3 DNA: TGTGCCAGCAGCCAAGAACCTGGGAGACTAGCGGGGAAAGAGACCCAGTACTTC; CDR3 protein: CASSQEPGRLAGKETQYF
clone size: NA; V gene: TRBV30; D gene: NA; J gene: TRBJ2-1; CDR3 DNA: TGTGCCTGGAGAGCTAGACGCCTCTCCTACAATGAGCAGTTCTTC; CDR3 protein: CAWRARRLSYNEQFF
clone size: NA; V gene: TRBV6-5; D gene: NA; J gene: TRBJ1-4; CDR3 DNA: TGTGCCAGCAGTTACTCCAGGGGAACTAATGAAAAACTGTTTTTT; CDR3 protein: CASSYSRGTNEKLFF
clone size: NA; V gene: TRBV7-2; D gene: TRBD2; J gene: TRBJ2-1; CDR3 DNA: TGTGCCAGCAGCCCGCGACTGACTAGCGGGGTAAGCTCCTACAATGAGCAGTTCTTC; CDR3 protein: CASSPRLTSGVSSYNEQFF
clone size: NA; V gene: TRBV11-3; D gene: NA; J gene: TRBJ2-1; CDR3 DNA: TGTGCCAGCAGCGCGGGGTCAGGGTACTACAATGAGCAGTTCTTC; CDR3 protein: CASSAGSGYYNEQFF
clone size: NA; V gene: TRBV4-3; D gene: NA; J gene: TRBJ1-2; CDR3 DNA: TGCGCCAGCAGCCAAGACCAGCGCGGCTACACCTTC; CDR3 protein: CASSQDQRGYTF
clone size: NA; V gene: TRBV28; D gene: NA; J gene: TRBJ1-1; CDR3 DNA: TGTGCCAGCAGGAACAGGGAAATCGGGTTGGACACTGAAGCTTTCTTT; CDR3 protein: CASRNREIGLDTEAFF
clone size: NA; V gene: TRBV5-4; D gene: NA; J gene: TRBJ1-2; CDR3 DNA: TGTGCCAGCACCGGGACACGAGTCGGCTACACCTTC; CDR3 protein: CASTGTRVGYTF
clone size: NA; V gene: TRBV6-4; D gene: TRBD2; J gene: TRBJ2-3; CDR3 DNA: TGTGCCAGCAGTGGGACTAGCGGGGCAGATACGCAGTATTTT; CDR3 protein: CASSGTSGADTQYF
clone size: NA; V gene: TRBV30; D gene: NA; J gene: TRBJ1-2; CDR3 DNA: TGTGCCTGGAGCCCGTACCGCGAGGGCTACACCTTC; CDR3 protein: CAWSPYREGYTF
clone size: NA; V gene: TRBV9; D gene: NA; J gene: TRBJ2-3; CDR3 DNA: TGTGCCAGCAGCGTAGAGCCAGGCAGCACAGATACGCAGTATTTT; CDR3 protein: CASSVEPGSTDTQYF